The 25 T cell receptor beta chains below come from one sample, sequenced in a study of blood T cell repertoires in COVID-19. The data were produced by immunoSEQ multiplex PCR, yet TCRdb's version contains in-frame clones alone and is incomplete. Of some 160,000 clones in the sample, around 89% were seen once. The sample taken for sequencing was peripheral blood. These receptors all come from a woman aged 55-70 years with active COVID-19.

CDR3 in DNA: TGTGCCAGCAGCCCAGTTTTGGCAGGATATGGCTACACCTTC. Translated, it gives CASSPVLAGYGYTF. The chain combines TRBV11-2 with TRBJ1-2; D is uncertain. Germline assignment: CDR1 SGHAT and CDR2 FQNNGV. V lost 5 bases to trimming and J lost 5 bases, with 15 bases between them. This CDR3 is built from 14 residues.

The table lists this clone with a count of one. V usage is TRBV5-1 and J usage is TRBJ2-1; D might be TRBD2 (5 bases). In germline, CDR1 is SGHRS, CDR2 YFSETQ. V lost 5 bases to trimming and J lost 7 bases, with 7 bases between them. CDR3 length: 11 residues. CDR3 DNA: TGCGCCAGCAGGGCGGGTAATGAGCAGTTCTTC. This gives the protein CASRAGNEQFF.

The chain uses TRBV21-1 and TRBJ2-3; the table's D call TRBD1 went unverified against the DNA. TRBV21-1 is annotated as a pseudogene. CDR3 size: 13 residues. The CDR3 DNA reads TGTGCCAGCAGCAAATCTCAGACAGATACGCAGTATTTT. Amino acids: CASSKSQTDTQYF.

This rearrangement joins TRBV7-2 to TRBJ2-2; weak D call: TRBD2 (6 bases). Germline CDR1 and CDR2: SGHTA and FQGNSA. This CDR3 has 16 residues. V was clipped by 0 bases and J by 5 bases, with 13 bases between them. Written as DNA, the CDR3 is TGTGCCAGCAGCTTAGCTGGGGGGAGTAGGACCGGGGAGCTGTTTTTT. It codes for CASSLAGGSRTGELFF.

The J gene is TRBJ2-3, the V gene TRBV28; 9 positions agree with TRBD2. The CDR3 is made up of 15 amino acids. V shed 6 bases, J shed 3 bases, and the junction held 7 bases outside the gene matches. CDR1 MDHEN and CDR2 SYDVKM come from the germline V gene. In DNA form, the CDR3 reads TGTGCCAGCAGAAATAGCGGGAGTGTGACAGATACGCAGTATTTT. Translating gives CASRNSGSVTDTQYF.

The chain links TRBV18 to TRBJ1-2; 8 bases align to TRBD1. CDR1 is KGHSH, CDR2 LQKENI, per germline. The CDR3 length is 15 residues. V was pared by 4 bases and J by 8 bases, with 12 bases of the junction left unmatched. CDR3 nucleotides: TGTGCCAGCTCACGACCTCGGGACAGGCTTGGGGGCTACACCTTC. Protein sequence: CASSRPRDRLGGYTF.

V gene TRBV5-1 combines with J gene TRBJ2-3; TRBD2 might be the D (5 bases). The CDR3 loop spans 18 amino acids. The germline V gene encodes CDR1 SGHRS and CDR2 YFSETQ. V lost 0 bases to trimming and J lost 2 bases, with 19 bases between them. The CDR3 nucleotides are TGCGCCAGCAGCTTGGGGTTGGTGGACTCTTGGATCACAGATACGCAGTATTTT. Translation: CASSLGLVDSWITDTQYF.

The J gene is TRBJ1-6, the V gene TRBV7-9; TRBD1 matches 7 bases. Trimming cost V 4 bases and J 7 bases; bases outside gene matches: 7. CDR1 and CDR2 from the germline V gene are SEHNR and FQNEAQ (reference sequence). CDR3 length equals 15 residues. For the CDR3, the DNA is TGTGCCAGCAGCTACTACCGGGACAGAAATTCACCCCTCCACTTT. It codes for CASSYYRDRNSPLHF.

The V gene is TRBV16, the J gene TRBJ1-1, with D possibly TRBD1 on 6 matching bases. Trimming removed 2 bases from V and 3 bases from J, with 10 bases in between. CDR3 length: 14 amino acids. Germline-derived CDR1 and CDR2 are KGHSY and FQNENV. This chain's CDR3 is CASSQQGRDTEAFF. The CDR3 DNA is TGTGCCAGCAGCCAACAGGGGAGAGACACTGAAGCTTTCTTT.

The V call is TRBV27, the J call TRBJ2-3; 11 bases are a match to TRBD2. Germline V CDR1 and CDR2: MNHEY, SMNVEV (reference sequence). V dropped 4 bases and J dropped 5; count of bases not matched to a gene: 8. The CDR3 covers 16 residues. Written as DNA, the CDR3 is TGTGCCAGCAGTTCCTTAGTAGCGGGAGGGCTAGATACGCAGTATTTT. Translated: CASSSLVAGGLDTQYF.

V and J are TRBV7-6 and TRBJ2-2; maybe TRBD2 (5 bases). This CDR3 is built from 15 residues. Looked up from germline, CDR1 is SGHVS and CDR2 is FNYEAQ. Trimming stripped 3 bases from V and 5 bases from J, with 13 bases between. The CDR3 nucleotides read TGTGCCAGCAGCTTTATCAAGACGGGAACCGGGGAGCTGTTTTTT. Translating it yields CASSFIKTGTGELFF.

This chain links TRBV28 with TRBJ1-2; D is uncertain. There are 11 residues in the CDR3. In germline, CDR1 is MDHEN, CDR2 SYDVKM. The V gene lost 1 base and the J gene lost 7 bases, with 4 bases spanning the gap. The CDR3 DNA reads as TGTGCCAGCAGTTTATATAGTGGCTACACCTTC. Protein product: CASSLYSGYTF.

The rearrangement joins TRBV5-1 to TRBJ2-5, with 8 positions matching TRBD1. This CDR3 has 14 amino acids. Germline V gene lookup returns CDR1 SGHRS and CDR2 YFSETQ. The V segment lost 3 bases and the J segment 2 bases; nucleotides outside the gene matches: 3. The DNA for the CDR3 is TGCGCCAGCAGCTATGGACAGGGACAAGAGACCCAGTACTTC. This encodes CASSYGQGQETQYF.

The chain employs TRBV9 and TRBJ2-2, with a possible D match to TRBD1 (6 bases). The length of the CDR3 is 14 residues. Trimming removed 4 bases from V and 1 base from J, with 8 bases in between. Germline CDR1 reads SGDLS; CDR2 reads YYNGEE. DNA for the CDR3: TGTGCCAGCAGCCCGACAGGGAACACCGGGGAGCTGTTTTTT. Its protein is CASSPTGNTGELFF.

The chain links TRBV30 to TRBJ2-2; D gene uncertain. The ends were cut back, 6 bases at V and 7 bases at J, with 9 bases in the middle. Germline loops: CDR1 GTSNPN, CDR2 SVGIG (reference sequence). The CDR3 consists of 11 residues. CDR3: CACTSGGELFF. The CDR3 bases are TGTGCCTGCACCAGTGGCGGGGAGCTGTTTTTT.

The rearrangement links TRBV6-1 to TRBJ2-7; the D gene is possibly TRBD1 (6 bases). Germline V gene data show CDR1 as MNHNS and CDR2 as SASEGT. CDR3 length equals 13 residues. V lost 2 bases, J lost 2 bases, and 7 bases lay in between. CDR3 in DNA: TGTGCCAGCAGTGAAAGACAGGCCTACGAGCAGTACTTC. Residues: CASSERQAYEQYF.

The chain carries TRBV5-4 and TRBJ1-1, with 10 bases that match TRBD1. The CDR3 is made up of 15 amino acids. Germline V gene data show CDR1 as SGHNT and CDR2 as YYREEE (reference sequence). V lost 4 bases to trimming and J lost 10 bases; unmatched junction nucleotides: 13. The CDR3 DNA reads TGTGCCAGCAGCGGACCGGGACAGGGGACCCAGGGAGCTTTCTTT. It translates to CASSGPGQGTQGAFF.

This clone has just one count. V and J are TRBV4-3 and TRBJ2-2; D unresolved. The CDR3 totals 13 residues. CDR1 is LGHNA and CDR2 is YSLEER in the germline V gene. V shed 4 bases and J shed 3 bases, with 6 bases lying between them. The CDR3 coding sequence is TGCGCCAGCAGCCCCCCCGACACCGGGGAGCTGTTTTTT. Translation: CASSPPDTGELFF.

J is TRBJ2-1 and V is TRBV7-9, with 7 bases aligning to TRBD2. This CDR3 is 18 amino acids long. Per the germline V gene, CDR1 is SEHNR and CDR2 is FQNEAQ (reference sequence). The ends lost 5 bases at V and 5 bases at J; junction bases unmatched: 18. The CDR3 spells CASSLKGNRAGTHNEQFF. As DNA, the CDR3 is TGTGCCAGCAGCCTGAAGGGTAATCGAGCGGGAACCCACAATGAGCAGTTCTTC.

The chain combines TRBV4-3 with TRBJ1-1; 8 bases agree with TRBD1. The germline CDR1 and CDR2 sequences are LGHNA and YSLEER. Trimming took 4 bases from V and 5 from J; bases not matched to a gene: 6. The CDR3 has 14 residues. The CDR3 nucleotides read TGCGCCAGCAGCCTAGGACAGGGAGGGACTGAAGCTTTCTTT. It encodes CASSLGQGGTEAFF.

The gene calls are TRBV2 and TRBJ2-7, with 7 bases aligning to TRBD1. With 9 bases clipped from V and 0 bases from J, the junction kept 8 bases outside the gene matches. Germline V lookup: CDR1 SNHLY, CDR2 FYNNEI. This CDR3 is 14 amino acids long. The CDR3 reads CARDRVPDSYEQYF. Written as DNA, the CDR3 is TGTGCCAGAGACAGGGTACCCGACTCCTACGAGCAGTACTTC.

The chain employs TRBV5-6 and TRBJ2-1; D not resolved. CDR1 is SGHDT and CDR2 is YYEEEE in the germline V gene. Trimming pared 1 base from V and 6 bases from J, leaving 8 bases between. This CDR3 has 13 residues. CDR3 DNA sequence: TGTGCCAGCAGCTTGTCCCCTATCAATGAGCAGTTCTTC. It codes for CASSLSPINEQFF.

The J gene is TRBJ2-7, the V gene TRBV21-1; the table calls TRBD1, which could not be checked here. TRBV21-1 has pseudogene status. The CDR3 is 14 amino acids. In DNA form, the CDR3 reads TGTGCCAGCAGCAAAGTGGGGCGGCCCTACGAGCAGTACTTC. Protein product: CASSKVGRPYEQYF.

V and J are TRBV4-3 and TRBJ2-7; D might be TRBD1 (5 bases). The CDR3 spans 16 residues. Between the trimmed V and J ends, which lost 0 bases and 2 bases, there was a span of 14 bases. Germline V gene sequence: CDR1 LGHNA, CDR2 YSLEER. CDR3 DNA: TGCGCCAGCAGCCAAGAGTTCAGACAGCAAGCCTACGAGCAGTACTTC. It translates to CASSQEFRQQAYEQYF.

The gene calls are TRBV28 and TRBJ1-5; 9 positions agree with TRBD1. The CDR3 contains 13 residues. J was trimmed by 7 bases and V by 5 bases; bases with no gene match: 3. Germline loops: CDR1 MDHEN, CDR2 SYDVKM. This chain's CDR3 is CASSRDRVQPQHF. CDR3 nucleotides: TGTGCCAGCAGTCGGGACAGGGTCCAGCCCCAGCATTTT.